This TCR beta chain derives from a study of blood T cell repertoires in COVID-19. CDR3 size: 18 residues. V lost 6 bases, J lost 1 base, and 18 bases stayed unmatched. Germline V lookup: CDR1 SQVTM, CDR2 ANQGSEA. Generated by immunoSEQ multiplex PCR, the TCRdb table keeps only in-frame clones and is missing some. The repertoire includes more than 250,000 clones, 85% to 90% of them detected once, and roughly 10% sits in the top ten. This TCR was recovered from a young woman who had recovered from COVID-19. The chain uses TRBV29-1 and TRBJ2-3; 8 bases line up with TRBD1. The sample consisted of PBMCs or T cells enriched from blood (not recorded which). This CDR3 is CSVMWVPGQVTRTDTQYF. For the CDR3, the DNA is TGCAGCGTCATGTGGGTACCGGGACAGGTCACCCGCACAGATACGCAGTATTTT.